This T cell receptor (beta chain) derives from a study of siplizumab effects on memory and regulatory T cells. Overall study results and limits: Naive T cells were seemingly more diverse than memory cells, and major contributions to the alloresponse seemed to be made by them. The alloreactive clones that mapped to unstimulated subsets made up only a minor fraction. Naive or memory phenotype was unassignable for roughly 75-97% of proliferating CD4+ or CD8+ clones.

Some 93,000 TCR templates per sample were sequenced. Clones were read by immunoSEQ multiplex PCR, and TCRdb kept only the in-frame ones, dropping some. The sample has 70,000 to 95,000 clones; approximately 93% are singletons. V was shortened by 3 bases and J by 1 base, with 11 bases between the two germline ends. In germline, CDR1 is MGHRA, CDR2 YSYEKL. This CDR3 region has 15 residues. The table lists this clone with a count of one. The target antigen is unknown. The receptor's source is a human donor in good health. This chain uses TRBV4-1 with TRBJ2-3; possibly TRBD2 for D (5 bases). The sample taken for sequencing was CD8+ T cells sorted from blood. CDR3 nucleotides: TGCGCCAGCAGCCACGGGGTCGGGGGCACAGATACGCAGTATTTT. Its translation is CASSHGVGGTDTQYF.